Below, 9 T cell receptor beta chains from the same sample are listed, as sequenced in a study of T cell responses to AZD1222 COVID-19 vaccine (dated by TCRdb to the early 2020s). The sample's time point label is to be understood as: baseline before first vaccination. Library preparation used the immunoSEQ multiplex PCR assay. In TCRdb, the immuneACCESS table is reduced to in-frame sequences with V and J assigned. These tables do not hold every clone; where another copy was compared, an unresolved V gene accounts for under half, and the others remain unexplained. Recorded for this sample are roughly 150,000 clones; about nine tenths of them occurred a single time. In total, the top ten clones hold 1.2% to 1.5% of the sample. The material sequenced was peripheral blood, taken on day 0 of AZD1222 vaccination. Receptors were obtained from an adult in good health.

This clone occurred once. This sequence joins TRBV15 and TRBJ2-7; D may be TRBD1 (5 bases). Trimming took 0 bases from V and 2 from J, leaving 11 bases between them. CDR1 is LNHNV and CDR2 is YYDKDF in the germline V gene (reference sequence). This CDR3 region has 15 residues. CDR3 DNA: TGTGCCACCAGCAGAGAGACAGAGAGCACCTACGAGCAGTACTTC. Its translation is CATSRETESTYEQYF.

In DNA form, the CDR3 reads TGTGCCAGCAGCTTAGATCCAGACAGGGGGTATGGCTACACCTTC. This gives the protein CASSLDPDRGYGYTF. The chain links TRBV11-2 to TRBJ1-2, with 9 nucleotides matching TRBD1. This CDR3 comprises 15 residues. V lost 0 bases to trimming and J lost 5 bases; unmatched junction nucleotides: 4. Germline-derived CDR1 and CDR2 are SGHAT and FQNNGV.

This CDR3 is CASSFSGGRGYTEAFF. The CDR3 bases are TGTGCCAGCAGCTTTTCGGGGGGCCGTGGGTACACTGAAGCTTTCTTT. The J gene is TRBJ1-1, the V gene TRBV7-9; D is perhaps TRBD1 (6 bases). The CDR3 has 16 amino acids. The V gene's germline CDR1 is SEHNR and CDR2 FQNEAQ (reference sequence). The V end was cut by 3 bases, the J end by 3 bases, with 17 bases between. The full variable domain, completed using reference TRBV7-9 and TRBJ1-1, is DTGVSQNPRHKITKRGQNVTFRCDPISEHNRLYWYRQTLGQGPEFLTYFQNEAQLEKSRLLSDRFSAERPKGSFSTLEIQRTEQGDSAMYLCASSFSGGRGYTEAFFGQGTRLTVV.

The rearrangement joins TRBV6-5 to TRBJ2-3; 15 nucleotides match TRBD2. Germline CDR1 reads MNHEY; CDR2 reads SVGAGI. The CDR3 consists of 14 residues. V was clipped by 5 bases and J by 11 bases; unmatched bases: 5. CDR3 protein: CASSPRTSGGGQYF. DNA for the CDR3: TGTGCCAGCAGTCCCCGGACTAGCGGGGGGGGGCAGTATTTT.

This clone was counted a single time. The V call is TRBV30, the J call TRBJ2-1; 8 bases line up with TRBD2. Germline V gene sequence: CDR1 GTSNPN, CDR2 SVGIG (reference sequence). The junction had 11 bases not matched to a gene; V was cut back by 7 bases and J by 9 bases. The CDR3 runs to 13 residues. The CDR3 region has the DNA TGTGCCTCGGAACTAGCGGCCTTCGGTGAGCAGTTCTTC. Protein sequence: CASELAAFGEQFF. The variable domain in full, with the rest retrieved from reference TRBV30 and TRBJ2-1, is SQTIHQWPATLVQPVGSPLSLECTVEGTSNPNLYWYRQAAGRGLQLLFYSVGIGQISSEVPQNLSASRPQDRQFILSSKKLLLSDSGFYLCASELAAFGEQFFGPGTRLTVL.

This chain uses TRBV14 with TRBJ2-1; 11 nucleotides agree with TRBD2. Germline trimming cut 5 bases from V and 7 bases from J; bases unmatched to any gene: 4. This CDR3 is 14 amino acids long. CDR1 is SGHDN and CDR2 is FVKESK in the germline V gene. CDR3 amino acids: CASSSSGRVNEQFF. CDR3 coding DNA: TGTGCCAGCAGCAGTAGCGGGAGGGTAAATGAGCAGTTCTTC.

Details on this clone: One end of the junction is discordant with germline, which a read error may explain. This sequence joins TRBV6-2 or TRBV6-3 and TRBJ2-7, with D possibly matching TRBD2 (5 bases). CDR1 is MNHEY and CDR2 is SVGEGT in the germline V gene. The CDR3 runs to 11 residues. The CDR3 DNA is TGTGCCAGCAGCCAGAGCGGAATGTACGGCTTC. Encoded protein: CASSQSGMYGF.

This chain links TRBV29-1 with TRBJ2-1; TRBD2 matches 8 bases. J gave up 7 bases and V 7 bases, and 9 bases lay outside the gene matches. Per the germline V gene, CDR1 is SQVTM and CDR2 is ANQGSEA. This CDR3 comprises 13 residues. The CDR3 bases are TGCAGCGCCCCGGGACTAGGCCATAATGAGCAGTTCTTC. Translated: CSAPGLGHNEQFF.

The J gene is TRBJ2-7, the V gene TRBV6-5; 12 nucleotides align to TRBD2. With V trimmed by 6 bases and J by 1 base, 4 bases remained unmatched. Per germline, CDR1 MNHEY and CDR2 SVGAGI. The CDR3 is 15 residues long. Here the CDR3 reads CASRHTSGGSYEQYF. The CDR3 region has the DNA TGTGCCAGCAGACATACTAGCGGGGGGTCCTACGAGCAGTACTTC.